The clone carrying this T cell receptor beta chain was detected once. Libraries were prepared by immunoSEQ multiplex PCR; TCRdb keeps only in-frame clonotypes and omits some of them. The sample consists of 200,000 to 250,000 clones, 87% of them appearing once. The CDR3 has 13 amino acids. Germline values: CDR1 SGHTA, CDR2 FQGTGA. Trimming stripped 1 base from V and 10 bases from J, with 11 bases between. This sample was taken from a study of blood T cell repertoires in COVID-19. The chain employs TRBV7-3 and TRBJ1-5; unclear D gene. This TCR was sampled from a woman aged 18-30 years who had recovered from COVID-19. Sequences were obtained from peripheral blood. The CDR3 loop is CASSLIEGSPQHF. The CDR3 nucleotides read TGTGCCAGCAGCTTAATTGAGGGCAGCCCCCAGCATTTT.